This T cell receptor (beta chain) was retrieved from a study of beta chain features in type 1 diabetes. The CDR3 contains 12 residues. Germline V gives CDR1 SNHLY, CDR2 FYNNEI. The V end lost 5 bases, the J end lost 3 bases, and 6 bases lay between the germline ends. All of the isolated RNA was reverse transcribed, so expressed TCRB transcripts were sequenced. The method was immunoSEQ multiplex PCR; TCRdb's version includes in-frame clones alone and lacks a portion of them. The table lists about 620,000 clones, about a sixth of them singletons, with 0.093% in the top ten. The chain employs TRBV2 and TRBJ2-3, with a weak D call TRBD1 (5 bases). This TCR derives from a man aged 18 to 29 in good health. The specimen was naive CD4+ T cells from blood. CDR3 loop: CASSSGTDTQYF. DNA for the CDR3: TGTGCCAGCAGTTCAGGGACAGATACGCAGTATTTT.